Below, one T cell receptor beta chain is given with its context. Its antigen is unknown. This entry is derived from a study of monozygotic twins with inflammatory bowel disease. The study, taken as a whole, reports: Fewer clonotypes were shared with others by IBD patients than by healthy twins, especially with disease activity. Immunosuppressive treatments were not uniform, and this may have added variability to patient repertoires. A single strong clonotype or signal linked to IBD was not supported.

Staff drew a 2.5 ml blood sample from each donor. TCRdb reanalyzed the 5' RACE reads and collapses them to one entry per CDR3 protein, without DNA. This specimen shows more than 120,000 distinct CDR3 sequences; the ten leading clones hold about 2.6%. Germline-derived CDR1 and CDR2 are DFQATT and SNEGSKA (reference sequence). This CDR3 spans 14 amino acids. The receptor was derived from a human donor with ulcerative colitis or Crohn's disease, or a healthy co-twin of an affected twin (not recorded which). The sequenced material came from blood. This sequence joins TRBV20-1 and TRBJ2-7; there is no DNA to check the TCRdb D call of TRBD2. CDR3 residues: CSARGPGGYYEQYF.